The 32 T cell receptor beta chains listed next were all sequenced from one sample in a study of OX40 agonist ivuxolimab in advanced cancers. Sequenced by immunoSEQ multiplex PCR; TCRdb stores in-frame clones only, minus some. The repertoire holds about 73,000 clones, with about 90% as singletons. The source was CD4+ or CD8+ T cells sorted from blood, collected in a trial of the OX40 agonist ivuxolimab. The receptors come from an adult with an advanced solid tumor such as melanoma, head and neck, liver or kidney cancer.

In DNA form, the CDR3 reads TGCGCCAGCAGCTCCCCCCTGGGAACGAACACTGAAGCTTTCTTT. It yields the protein CASSSPLGTNTEAFF. The V call is TRBV5-1, the J call TRBJ1-1; no clear D. Trimming cost V 3 bases and J 1 base, with 13 bases left between them. The germline gives CDR1 SGHRS, CDR2 YFSETQ. The CDR3 totals 15 residues.

J is TRBJ2-4 and V is TRBV7-8; the D is unclear. V gave up 5 bases and J gave up 0 bases, with 14 bases separating them. This CDR3 spans 16 amino acids. Germline CDR1 and CDR2: SGHVS and FQNEAQ. CDR3 protein: CASSALGSQAKNIQYF. The CDR3 DNA follows: TGTGCCAGCAGCGCACTCGGCAGCCAAGCCAAAAACATTCAGTACTTC. The full variable domain, with the rest looked up from reference TRBV7-8 and TRBJ2-4, is GAGVSQSPRYKVAKRGQDVALRCDPISGHVSLFWYQQALGQGPEFLTYFQNEAQLDKSGLPSDRFFAERPEGSVSTLKIQRTQQEDSAVYLCASSALGSQAKNIQYFGAGTRLSVL.

This chain connects TRBV4-2 to TRBJ2-7; D may correspond to TRBD1 or TRBD2 (6 bases each). V gave up 3 bases and J gave up 0 bases, with 15 bases separating them. In germline, CDR1 is LGHNA, CDR2 YNFKEQ. This CDR3 is built from 16 residues. The chain's CDR3 is CASSQMGGLSSYEQYF. DNA of the CDR3: TGTGCCAGCAGCCAGATGGGGGGCCTCTCCTCCTACGAGCAGTACTTC.

V is TRBV5-1 and J is TRBJ2-5; D unresolved. CDR1 and CDR2 (germline): SGHRS, YFSETQ. The CDR3 runs to 13 residues. The V end was cut by 0 bases, the J end by 4 bases, with 7 bases between. The CDR3 nucleotides read TGCGCCAGCAGCTTGGCCCCGGGAGAGACCCAGTACTTC. It codes for CASSLAPGETQYF.

This chain connects TRBV5-1 to TRBJ1-1; maybe TRBD1 (6 bases). This CDR3 has 16 residues. Germline assignment: CDR1 SGHRS and CDR2 YFSETQ. Trimming removed 0 bases from V and 4 bases from J, with 16 bases in between. For the CDR3, the DNA is TGCGCCAGCAGCTTGGTCGGGCAGGGGAGAATCACTGAAGCTTTCTTT. Its translation: CASSLVGQGRITEAFF.

The rearrangement joins TRBV19 to TRBJ2-3; 10 bases fit TRBD1. CDR1 and CDR2 from the germline V gene are LNHDA and SQIVND (reference sequence). The CDR3 totals 14 residues. V lost 1 base and J lost 9; bases outside the gene matches: 4. CDR3 DNA sequence: TGTGCCAGTAGTATAGGGACAGGGGGTAGGACGCAGTATTTT. This sequence encodes CASSIGTGGRTQYF.

CDR3 in amino acids: CASFTPQGFGYTF. CDR3 in DNA: TGTGCCAGCTTTACCCCCCAGGGATTTGGCTACACCTTC. The chain combines TRBV6-5 with TRBJ1-2, with D possibly matching TRBD1 (5 bases). Between the trimmed V and J ends, which lost 8 bases and 7 bases, there was a span of 17 bases. This CDR3 has 13 amino acids. CDR1 is MNHEY and CDR2 is SVGAGI in the germline V gene.

V gene TRBV5-8 combines with J gene TRBJ2-2; no clear D. The CDR3 has 15 residues. V dropped 6 bases and J dropped 2 bases, with 14 bases sitting between them. Per the germline V gene, CDR1 is SGHTS and CDR2 is YDEGEE. The CDR3 loop reads CASTNPELNTGELFF. CDR3 DNA sequence: TGTGCCAGCACAAACCCGGAGCTAAACACCGGGGAGCTGTTTTTT.

The chain is built from TRBV30 and TRBJ1-1; D not certain. The CDR3 has 13 residues. Between the trimmed V and J ends, which lost 2 bases and 1 base, there was a span of 8 bases. CDR1 GTSNPN and CDR2 SVGIG come from the germline V gene (reference sequence). The chain's CDR3 is CAWSIRRNTEAFF. Here the CDR3 DNA reads TGTGCCTGGAGTATCAGGAGGAACACTGAAGCTTTCTTT.

This chain connects TRBV19 to TRBJ1-2; tentative D call: TRBD1 (5 bases). The CDR3 loop spans 15 amino acids. Germline CDR1 and CDR2: LNHDA and SQIVND (reference sequence). The V and J ends lost 10 bases and 2 bases respectively, with 20 bases between them. For the CDR3, the DNA is TGTGCCACTAGGGGAACGGGACGCCAGAACTATGGCTACACCTTC. It is translated as CATRGTGRQNYGYTF.

V gene TRBV7-3 combines with J gene TRBJ2-6; D perhaps matches TRBD1 (5 bases). This CDR3 is 19 amino acids long. V shed 4 bases and J shed 2 bases, with 21 bases lying between them. Germline CDR1 is SGHTA and CDR2 is FQGTGA. CDR3 nucleotides: TGTGCCAGCAGCTCTTTGGGGCCAGGGTGGGATACTGGGGCCAACGTCCTGACTTTC. Its translation: CASSSLGPGWDTGANVLTF. Variable domain in full (rest from reference TRBV7-3 and TRBJ2-6): GAGVSQTPSNKVTEKGKYVELRCDPISGHTALYWYRQSLGQGPEFLIYFQGTGAADDSGLPNDRFFAVRPEGSVSTLKIQRTERGDSAVYLCASSSLGPGWDTGANVLTFGAGSRLTVL.

This chain joins TRBV28 and TRBJ1-4; 7 positions match TRBD1. The CDR3 contains 14 residues. V gave up 5 bases and J gave up 6 bases; unmatched junction bases: 6. Per germline, CDR1 MDHEN and CDR2 SYDVKM. CDR3 protein: CASSPGGLDEKLFF. The CDR3 DNA follows: TGTGCCAGCAGTCCAGGGGGTCTTGATGAAAAACTGTTTTTT. The full variable domain, in which reference TRBV28 and TRBJ1-4 provide the parts outside the CDR3, is DVKVTQSSRYLVKRTGEKVFLECVQDMDHENMFWYRQDPGLGLRLIYFSYDVKMKEKGDIPEGYSVSREKKERFSLILESASTNQTSMYLCASSPGGLDEKLFFGSGTQLSVL.

The chain couples TRBV2 to TRBJ1-5; 7 bases align to TRBD1. The germline V gene encodes CDR1 SNHLY and CDR2 FYNNEI. Losses at the gene ends were 5 bases for V and 0 bases for J; bases not matched to a gene: 4. The CDR3 is made up of 15 amino acids. CDR3 protein: CASSPDRVSNQPQHF. CDR3 DNA: TGTGCCAGCAGTCCTGACAGGGTTAGCAATCAGCCCCAGCATTTT.

The chain has TRBV28 and TRBJ1-2, with D hard to call. CDR1 is MDHEN and CDR2 is SYDVKM in the germline V gene. The CDR3 consists of 14 residues. Trimming removed 7 bases at V and 4 bases at J, with 16 bases between. The CDR3 DNA reads as TGTGCCAGCACCTCGATCTCGGAGTCCTATGGCTACACCTTC. Translating gives CASTSISESYGYTF.

V is TRBV28 and J is TRBJ2-7, with D possibly being TRBD1 (5 bases). Trimming removed 5 bases at V and 1 base at J, with 12 bases between. CDR1 and CDR2 from the germline V gene are MDHEN and SYDVKM. The CDR3 is 14 amino acids. This CDR3 reads CASSPVTVSYEQYF. CDR3 in DNA: TGTGCCAGCAGTCCTGTGACAGTTTCCTACGAGCAGTACTTC.

The chain uses TRBV6-5 and TRBJ2-5, with no clear D. CDR3 length: 12 residues. The V gene's germline CDR1 is MNHEY and CDR2 SVGAGI. V was trimmed by 6 bases and J by 2 bases, leaving 7 bases between them. Here the CDR3 DNA reads TGTGCCAGCAGATCCACACAAGAGACCCAGTACTTC. It translates to CASRSTQETQYF.

The chain recombines TRBV5-4 with TRBJ1-5; D not resolved. CDR3 length: 14 residues. Germline V lookup: CDR1 SGHNT, CDR2 YYREEE (reference sequence). The V gene lost 6 bases and the J gene lost 1 base, with 11 bases spanning the gap. The CDR3 DNA follows: TGTGCCAGCAAGGTGATGGGCAGCAATCAGCCCCAGCATTTT. This translates into CASKVMGSNQPQHF.

V usage is TRBV4-1 and J usage is TRBJ2-6; 8 bases match TRBD1. Germline V CDR1 and CDR2: MGHRA, YSYEKL. V shed 2 bases, J shed 0 bases, and the junction held 6 bases outside the gene matches. The CDR3 covers 18 residues. In nucleotides, the CDR3 is TGCGCCAGCAGCCAACCGGGACAGGCAAGCTCTGGGGCCAACGTCCTGACTTTC. This codes for CASSQPGQASSGANVLTF.

The rearrangement uses TRBV5-6 and TRBJ1-2; no reliable D call. This CDR3 is built from 14 residues. Trimming left V 3 bases short and J 0 bases short, with 9 bases between. Germline CDR1 SGHDT, CDR2 YYEEEE. The CDR3 sequence is CASSYRRTNYGYTF. Written as DNA, the CDR3 is TGTGCCAGCAGCTACCGACGGACTAACTATGGCTACACCTTC. Filled out from reference TRBV5-6 and TRBJ1-2, the complete variable domain reads DAGVTQSPTHLIKTRGQQVTLRCSPKSGHDTVSWYQQALGQGPQFIFQYYEEEERQRGNFPDRFSGHQFPNYSSELNVNALLLGDSALYLCASSYRRTNYGYTFGSGTRLTVV.

The rearrangement links TRBV5-6 to TRBJ2-5; perhaps D is TRBD1 or TRBD2 (5 bases each). The V end lost 4 bases, the J end lost 5 bases, and 18 bases lay between the germline ends. CDR1 and CDR2 (germline): SGHDT, YYEEEE. The CDR3 runs 15 residues. CDR3 DNA sequence: TGTGCCAGCAGCACGACCGGGACCACCGGGGAGACCCAGTACTTC. Amino acid sequence: CASSTTGTTGETQYF.

This clone was detected only a few times. The chain employs TRBV4-2 and TRBJ1-2; D not certain. V shed 0 bases and J shed 5 bases, with 13 bases lying between them. This CDR3 has 15 amino acids. Per the germline V gene, CDR1 is LGHNA and CDR2 is YNFKEQ. Written as DNA, the CDR3 is TGTGCCAGCAGCCAAGATCGCGGAACGGCTTATGGCTACACCTTC. The encoded protein is CASSQDRGTAYGYTF.

This clone was picked up one time. V and J are TRBV10-3 and TRBJ1-5, with 8 positions matching TRBD1. J gave up 6 bases and V 7 bases, and 5 bases lay outside the gene matches. Germline assignment: CDR1 ENHRY and CDR2 SYGVKD. The CDR3 covers 13 residues. The CDR3 spells CAITRDRTQPQHF. CDR3 bases: TGTGCCATCACCCGGGACAGGACTCAGCCCCAGCATTTT.

This clone was seen a few times. The chain couples TRBV10-3 to TRBJ1-1, with a possible D match to TRBD1 (6 bases). Germline V gene data show CDR1 as ENHRY and CDR2 as SYGVKD. V gave up 10 bases and J gave up 5 bases, with 14 bases separating them. The CDR3 has 12 residues. The DNA for the CDR3 is TGTGCCACCCAAAACAGGGATACTGAAGCTTTCTTT. This codes for CATQNRDTEAFF.

The chain employs TRBV6-5 and TRBJ1-1; 8 bases are shared with TRBD1. With V trimmed by 4 bases and J by 1 base, 8 bases remained unmatched. The CDR3 sequence is 16 residues long. The germline gives CDR1 MNHEY, CDR2 SVGAGI. The CDR3 bases are TGTGCCAGCAGTTCCGGACAGGGTAGGAAGAACACTGAAGCTTTCTTT. Translating gives CASSSGQGRKNTEAFF.

The chain carries TRBV4-2 and TRBJ2-2; D call uncertain. The CDR3 extends over 15 amino acids. Germline CDR1 reads LGHNA; CDR2 reads YNFKEQ. Deletions cut 4 bases from V and 3 bases from J, with 12 bases between. CDR3 loop: CASSPKSVDTGELFF. The CDR3, as DNA: TGTGCCAGCAGCCCGAAAAGCGTGGACACCGGGGAGCTGTTTTTT.

As to this clone: At one end, the junction sequence differs from germline, possibly due to a read error. V and J are TRBV6-5 and TRBJ1-5, with 8 bases lining up with TRBD1. Germline-derived CDR1 and CDR2 are MNHEY and SVGAGI. The CDR3 extends over 13 amino acids. The CDR3 protein is CASSWTGNRPQHF. CDR3 DNA sequence: TGTGCCAGCAGTTGGACAGGGAATCGGCCCCAGCATTTT.

This sequence joins TRBV28 and TRBJ2-1, with D unresolved. CDR1 is MDHEN, CDR2 SYDVKM, per germline. This CDR3 region has 12 residues. The V gene lost 2 bases and the J gene lost 4 bases, with 3 bases spanning the gap. In nucleotides, the CDR3 is TGTGCCAGCAGTTTAGGGTACAATGAGCAGTTCTTC. Residues: CASSLGYNEQFF.

The CDR3 DNA is TGTGCCTGGAGGGACCCGGGCGGGGAGCTGTTTTTT. It yields the protein CAWRDPGGELFF. The chain is built from TRBV30 and TRBJ2-2; no clear D gene. V lost 3 bases, J lost 7 bases, and 9 bases lay in between. From germline, CDR1 is GTSNPN and CDR2 SVGIG (reference sequence). The CDR3 totals 12 residues.

The chain combines TRBV6-6 with TRBJ1-4, with TRBD1 identical over 7 bases. CDR1 is MNHNY and CDR2 is SVGAGI in the germline V gene (reference sequence). J gave up 7 bases and V 6 bases, and 11 bases lay outside the gene matches. The CDR3 covers 15 residues. DNA for the CDR3: TGTGCCAGCAGGGAAACGACAGGGAATGTTGAAAAACTGTTTTTT. Translating it yields CASRETTGNVEKLFF.

This chain joins TRBV5-8 and TRBJ2-5, with D perhaps matching TRBD2 (6 bases). CDR1 is SGHTS, CDR2 YDEGEE, per germline. CDR3 length: 15 amino acids. Trimming pared 2 bases from V and 4 bases from J, leaving 15 bases between. The CDR3 DNA follows: TGTGCCAGCAGCTTTGGTCTGGCGGGGACAGAGACCCAGTACTTC. It translates to CASSFGLAGTETQYF. Based on the CDR3 plus reference TRBV5-8 and TRBJ2-5, the full variable domain is EAGVTQSPTHLIKTRGQQATLRCSPISGHTSVYWYQQALGLGLQFLLWYDEGEERNRGNFPPRFSGRQFPNYSSELNVNALELEDSALYLCASSFGLAGTETQYFGPGTRLLVL.

The CDR3 DNA reads TGTGCCAGCAACAGACTAGCGGGCGGGAATGAGCAGTTCTTC. As protein: CASNRLAGGNEQFF. The rearrangement uses TRBV9 and TRBJ2-1, with 10 bases that match TRBD2. From germline, CDR1 is SGDLS and CDR2 YYNGEE. This CDR3 has 14 amino acids. The junction had 7 bases not matched to a gene; V was cut back by 6 bases and J by 7 bases.

The chain has TRBV27 and TRBJ2-1, with D perhaps TRBD1 or TRBD2 (5 bases each). Deletions cut 2 bases from V and 12 bases from J, with 14 bases between. Germline lookup yields CDR1 MNHEY and CDR2 SMNVEV (reference sequence). The CDR3 runs 13 residues. CDR3 sequence: CASSLAGSKGQFF. The CDR3 DNA sequence: TGTGCCAGCAGTTTAGCAGGGAGCAAGGGGCAGTTCTTC.